The rows below give T cell receptor beta chains drawn from one sample of a study of siplizumab effects on memory and regulatory T cells. Data came from immunoSEQ multiplex PCR; TCRdb stores just in-frame clones and leaves some out. The sample gives tens of thousands of clones, around 97% of which show up once; around 0.03% is in the top ten. Sequencing was carried out using naive CD4+ T cells sorted from blood. All receptors come from a human donor in good health. CDR3s include the opening cysteine and the closing phenylalanine or tryptophan. The order of the fields is J gene, V gene, CDR3 protein.

TRBJ2-3 TRBV28 CASSLNRGMTDTQYF
TRBJ1-6 TRBV7-6 CASSLGGSSYNSPLHF
TRBJ1-4 TRBV5-4 CASSTDRSNEKLFF
TRBJ2-2 TRBV7-9 CASSVSFNTGELFF
TRBJ1-1 TRBV18 CASSGQGRGTEAFF
TRBJ1-1 TRBV7-6 CASSFRDMNTEAFF
TRBJ2-7 TRBV7-6 CASSSGTVYEQYF
TRBJ2-1 TRBV6-6 CASSFGGIYNEQFF
TRBJ2-1 TRBV11-2 CASSSAWGRGYNEQFF
TRBJ2-5 TRBV5-1 CASTGGPQETQYF
TRBJ2-1 TRBV5-1 CASSSGTSGADEQFF
TRBJ2-3 TRBV4-1 CASSQVPQVSGTTDTQYF
TRBJ2-3 TRBV15 CATSRGGWGANTDTQYF
TRBJ1-5 TRBV6-6 CASSSQGKDQPQHF
TRBJ1-5 TRBV28 CASIAGLDQPQHF
TRBJ2-7 TRBV28 CASSRDSFYEQYF
TRBJ2-5 TRBV2 CASKFQETQYF
TRBJ2-4 TRBV6-5 CASSYEPRAKNIQYF
TRBJ1-5 TRBV7-6 CASSPPGDQPQHF
TRBJ2-2 TRBV20-1 CSARGPGELFF
TRBJ2-3 TRBV28 CASSQTDTQYF